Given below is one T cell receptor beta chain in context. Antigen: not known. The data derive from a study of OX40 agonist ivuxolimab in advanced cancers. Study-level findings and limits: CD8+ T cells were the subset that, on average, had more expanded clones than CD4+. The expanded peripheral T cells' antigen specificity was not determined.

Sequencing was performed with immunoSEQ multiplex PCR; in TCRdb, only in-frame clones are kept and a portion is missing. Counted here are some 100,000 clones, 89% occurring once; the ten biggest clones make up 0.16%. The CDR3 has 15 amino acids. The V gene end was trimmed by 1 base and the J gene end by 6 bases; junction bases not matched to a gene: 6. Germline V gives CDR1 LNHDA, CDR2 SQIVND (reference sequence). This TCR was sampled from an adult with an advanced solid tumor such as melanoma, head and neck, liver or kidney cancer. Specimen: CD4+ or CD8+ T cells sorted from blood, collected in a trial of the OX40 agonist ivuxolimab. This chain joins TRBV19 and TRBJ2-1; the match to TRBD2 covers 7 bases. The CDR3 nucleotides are TGTGCCAGTAGTATAGCGGGGGGAAGGGGCAATGAGCAGTTCTTC. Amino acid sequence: CASSIAGGRGNEQFF.